This entry is about one T cell receptor beta chain. Its cognate antigen is unknown. This CDR3 comprises 15 residues. TCRdb reanalyzed the 5' RACE reads, giving one entry per CDR3 protein sequence and no DNA. Here the sample table reports 550,000 or so distinct CDR3 sequences. The data belong to a study of T cells expressing NK-cell markers. General study points: It remained uncertain whether the expanded NKG2C+ T cell clones were specific for HCMV antigens.

Specimen: blood T cells: a sorted CD56 or NKG2C T cell subset, CD4+ or CD8+ T cells, or bulk PBMC T cells (not recorded which). V and J are TRBV12-3 or TRBV12-4 and TRBJ1-5; there is no DNA to check the TCRdb D call of TRBD1. The TCR sequence derives from a man younger than 35 in good health. The CDR3 reads CASSTDNRGDQPQHF.